A selection of T cell receptor beta chains follows, all from one sample in a study of persistence of HIV-infected CD4 T cells. The table came from immunoSEQ multiplex PCR; TCRdb's copy has only in-frame clones and leaves some out. The sample holds some 16,000 clones, 65% seen once. No antigen has been identified for these receptors. This material consisted of CD4+ T cells sorted from PBMCs after roughly 18-hour stimulation, taken from a patient who received antiretroviral therapy. These receptors were collected from an adult woman with HIV who was CMV-seropositive. Both conserved end residues are part of each CDR3. The D gene is left open where the match is weak. The size field is filled for only some rows; it gives once, few, many or a size class.

D,J,V,size,CDR3,DNA
TRBD2,TRBJ2-5,TRBV15,once,CATSRDPQTGGETQYF,TGTGCCACCAGCAGAGATCCTCAGACGGGGGGGGAGACCCAGTACTTC
NA,TRBJ1-1,TRBV19,medium-sized,CASSISAGRETEAFF,TGTGCCAGTAGTATATCGGCAGGGAGAGAAACTGAAGCTTTCTTT
NA,TRBJ1-3,TRBV6-5,few,CASSPAGHINTIYF,TGTGCCAGCAGCCCGGCAGGGCACATTAACACCATATATTTT
TRBD2,TRBJ2-3,TRBV10-1,NA,CASSDTSGGGTDTQYF,TGCGCCAGCAGTGATACTAGCGGGGGGGGCACAGATACGCAGTATTTT
TRBD2,TRBJ2-4,TRBV10-3,once,CAISEGRVGSGGKNIQYF,TGTGCCATCAGTGAGGGTCGGGTGGGAAGCGGGGGCAAAAACATTCAGTACTTC
NA,TRBJ1-4,TRBV3-1/TRBV3-2,NA,CASSQFGNNEKLFF,TGTGCCAGCAGCCAATTCGGGAATAATGAAAAACTGTTTTTT
TRBD2,TRBJ2-5,TRBV7-3,NA,CASSLRRGGPETQYF,TGTGCCAGCAGCTTACGGCGGGGGGGCCCCGAGACCCAGTACTTC
NA,TRBJ2-2,TRBV12-3/TRBV12-4,few,CASSPGPGELFF,TGTGCCAGCAGTCCGGGACCCGGGGAGCTGTTTTTT
NA,TRBJ2-5,TRBV13,NA,CASSLGPGVTETQYF,TGTGCCAGCAGCTTGGGCCCAGGGGTTACAGAGACCCAGTACTTC
NA,TRBJ2-7,TRBV7-6,few,CASSQAPTGTASYEQYF,TGTGCCAGCAGCCAAGCCCCTACCGGGACTGCAAGCTACGAGCAGTACTTC
TRBD1,TRBJ1-2,TRBV29-1,NA,CSASLGPGTGLLYGYTF,TGCAGCGCATCATTAGGGCCCGGGACAGGACTTTTATATGGCTACACCTTC
NA,TRBJ1-2,TRBV6-1,NA,CASSEAGGRIYGYTF,TGTGCCAGCAGTGAAGCGGGAGGGAGGATCTATGGCTACACCTTC
TRBD1,TRBJ2-1,TRBV7-9,NA,CASSFSGTGKYNEQFF,TGTGCCAGCAGCTTTTCCGGGACAGGGAAATACAATGAGCAGTTCTTC
NA,TRBJ2-7,TRBV27,NA,CASSHGHVYEQYF,TGTGCCAGCAGCCACGGACACGTCTACGAGCAGTACTTC
NA,TRBJ1-1,TRBV9,NA,CASSADGGVTAEAFF,TGTGCCAGCAGCGCGGATGGGGGGGTGACAGCTGAAGCTTTCTTT
NA,TRBJ1-1,TRBV19,few,CASRDTANTEAFF,TGTGCCAGTAGAGATACAGCCAACACTGAAGCTTTCTTT
NA,TRBJ1-4,TRBV6-5,medium-sized,CASSRAINEKLFF,TGTGCCAGCTCCAGAGCGATTAATGAAAAACTGTTTTTT
TRBD2,TRBJ2-2,TRBV7-3,NA,CASSLTSGGSNTGELFF,TGTGCCAGCAGCTTAACTAGCGGGGGTTCGAACACCGGGGAGCTGTTTTTT
NA,TRBJ2-1,TRBV4-1,NA,CASSLLATSYNEQFF,TGCGCCAGCAGCCTCTTAGCGACTTCCTACAATGAGCAGTTCTTC
NA,TRBJ1-1,TRBV30,few,CAWSVPENTEAFF,TGTGCCTGGAGTGTCCCGGAGAACACTGAAGCTTTCTTT
NA,TRBJ1-2,TRBV6-5,NA,CASSPRGRGTYGYTF,TGTGCCAGCAGTCCCCGAGGGCGGGGAACCTATGGCTACACCTTC
NA,TRBJ1-3,TRBV2,NA,CASSAGEVPGNTIYF,TGTGCCAGCAGTGCGGGGGAAGTACCTGGAAACACCATATATTTT